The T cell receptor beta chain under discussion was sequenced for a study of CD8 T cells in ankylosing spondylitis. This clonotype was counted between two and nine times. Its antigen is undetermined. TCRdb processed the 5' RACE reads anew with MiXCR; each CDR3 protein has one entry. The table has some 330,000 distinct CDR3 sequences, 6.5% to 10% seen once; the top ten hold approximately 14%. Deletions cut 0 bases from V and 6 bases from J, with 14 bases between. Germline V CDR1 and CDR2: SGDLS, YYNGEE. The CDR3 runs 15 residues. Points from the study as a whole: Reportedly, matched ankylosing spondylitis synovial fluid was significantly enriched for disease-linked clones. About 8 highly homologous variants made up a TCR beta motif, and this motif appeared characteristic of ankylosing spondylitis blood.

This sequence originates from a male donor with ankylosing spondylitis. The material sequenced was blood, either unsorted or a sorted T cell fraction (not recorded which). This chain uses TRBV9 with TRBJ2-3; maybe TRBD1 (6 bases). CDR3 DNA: TGTGCCAGCAGCGTAGGAGGGGGTGGGGCGGATACGCAGTATTTT. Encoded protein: CASSVGGGGADTQYF.